This T cell receptor beta chain was obtained from a study of blood T cell repertoires in COVID-19. As for the study in general: Sources were T cells, B-cell-depleted T cells, or PBMCs; the material itself was cDNA or gDNA.

Germline lookup yields CDR1 SGHNT and CDR2 YENEEA. The CDR3 extends over 13 amino acids. With 2 bases removed from V and 3 bases from J, the gap between germline ends came to 6 bases. In the source study's methods: The assay estimated nucleated cells by amplifying reference gene primers. Here immunoSEQ multiplex PCR was the method, and the copy in TCRdb shows in-frame clones only, minus some. That table is the source of V, J and clone size, and D and trimming were worked out from the DNA. The sample lists almost 35,000 clones, 90% to 95% occurring once. This sequence originates from a man aged 55-75 years with active or convalescent COVID-19. V and J are TRBV11-3 and TRBJ2-3, with no clear D. Source material: peripheral blood. The CDR3, as DNA: TGTGCCAGCAGCTTAACGCTAACAGATACGCAGTATTTT. As protein: CASSLTLTDTQYF.